This is a list of T cell receptor beta chains from one sample in a study of beta chain features in type 1 diabetes. Sequencing was performed with immunoSEQ multiplex PCR; in TCRdb, only in-frame clones are kept and a portion is missing. The data contain approximately 240,000 clones, 16% of them singletons. Sequenced input: naive CD4+ T cells from blood. These receptors all stem from a young man with type 1 diabetes. Each CDR3 is given with its conserved first and last residue. Fields, in order: V gene, clone size, D gene, J gene, CDR3 DNA, CDR3 protein. A D gene is named only where the DNA matches it firmly. Rows may omit the clone size; those that give it use once, few, many or a size class.

v_gene: TRBV14
abundance: few
d_gene: NA
j_gene: TRBJ1-1
CDR3nt: TGTGCCAGCAGCCAACAGAGGAACACTGAAGCTTTCTTT
CDR3aa: CASSQQRNTEAFF

v_gene: TRBV7-2
abundance: few
d_gene: TRBD1
j_gene: TRBJ2-5
CDR3nt: TGTGCCAGCAGCTGGGGGGCAGGGACAGGCTCTGAGACCCAGTACTTC
CDR3aa: CASSWGAGTGSETQYF

v_gene: TRBV29-1
abundance: few
d_gene: NA
j_gene: TRBJ1-1
CDR3nt: TGCAGCATCCGGGATTTGATGAACACTGAAGCTTTCTTT
CDR3aa: CSIRDLMNTEAFF

v_gene: TRBV28
abundance: few
d_gene: NA
j_gene: TRBJ2-3
CDR3nt: TGTGCCAGCAGTCCCAGTGAAGCGGGCGGCACAGATACGCAGTATTTT
CDR3aa: CASSPSEAGGTDTQYF

v_gene: TRBV6-5
abundance: few
d_gene: TRBD2
j_gene: TRBJ2-1
CDR3nt: TGTGCCAGCAGTTACTCACTAGCGGGAGGAAGAAATGAGCAGTTCTTC
CDR3aa: CASSYSLAGGRNEQFF

v_gene: TRBV29-1
abundance: few
d_gene: TRBD1
j_gene: TRBJ2-7
CDR3nt: TGCAGCGTCCGGGACAGGAATTACGAGCAGTACTTC
CDR3aa: CSVRDRNYEQYF

v_gene: TRBV4-3
abundance: once
d_gene: NA
j_gene: TRBJ1-1
CDR3nt: TGCGCCAGCAGCCAAGAGGCAGTGATAATGAACACTGAAGCTTTCTTT
CDR3aa: CASSQEAVIMNTEAFF

v_gene: TRBV5-1
abundance: few
d_gene: NA
j_gene: TRBJ2-1
CDR3nt: TGCGCCAGCACCGGTGGCGCCTCAATATACAATGAGCAGTTCTTC
CDR3aa: CASTGGASIYNEQFF

v_gene: TRBV15
abundance: few
d_gene: NA
j_gene: TRBJ2-7
CDR3nt: TGTGCCACCAGCAGAGATCTGGATGGCGAGCAGTACTTC
CDR3aa: CATSRDLDGEQYF

v_gene: TRBV28
abundance: NA
d_gene: TRBD1
j_gene: TRBJ2-2
CDR3nt: TGTGCCAGCAGTGCGGCCGGGACAGCGAACACCGGGGAGCTGTTTTTT
CDR3aa: CASSAAGTANTGELFF

v_gene: TRBV30
abundance: few
d_gene: NA
j_gene: TRBJ2-5
CDR3nt: TGTGCCTGGAGTGTGGGGGTTCAAGAGACCCAGTACTTC
CDR3aa: CAWSVGVQETQYF

v_gene: TRBV30
abundance: NA
d_gene: NA
j_gene: TRBJ2-3
CDR3nt: TGTGCCTGGAGTCTGGGGGGCACAGATACGCAGTATTTT
CDR3aa: CAWSLGGTDTQYF

v_gene: TRBV5-1
abundance: NA
d_gene: NA
j_gene: TRBJ1-4
CDR3nt: TGCGCCAGCAGCTCGTCCCCTACGGGCACTAATGAAAAACTGTTTTTT
CDR3aa: CASSSSPTGTNEKLFF

v_gene: TRBV7-9
abundance: NA
d_gene: NA
j_gene: TRBJ2-7
CDR3nt: TGTGCCAGCAGCTTCTCCTACGAGCAGTACTTC
CDR3aa: CASSFSYEQYF

v_gene: TRBV29-1
abundance: few
d_gene: NA
j_gene: TRBJ1-2
CDR3nt: TGCAGCGGAGTCGGGGAGGGCTACACCTTC
CDR3aa: CSGVGEGYTF

v_gene: TRBV7-9
abundance: NA
d_gene: NA
j_gene: TRBJ1-4
CDR3nt: TGTGCCAGCAGCGTGAGGAGTCTCGCTAATGAAAAACTGTTTTTT
CDR3aa: CASSVRSLANEKLFF

v_gene: TRBV19
abundance: NA
d_gene: TRBD2
j_gene: TRBJ2-1
CDR3nt: TGTGCCAGTAGTATCAGGGCTAGCGGGAGCTCCTACAATGAGCAGTTCTTC
CDR3aa: CASSIRASGSSYNEQFF

v_gene: TRBV7-6
abundance: NA
d_gene: NA
j_gene: TRBJ2-1
CDR3nt: TGTGCCAGCAGATCTGCGGAAAACAATGAGCAGTTCTTC
CDR3aa: CASRSAENNEQFF

v_gene: TRBV7-2
abundance: NA
d_gene: NA
j_gene: TRBJ2-3
CDR3nt: TGTGCCAGCAGCATGCGAGATACGCAGTATTTT
CDR3aa: CASSMRDTQYF

v_gene: TRBV7-2
abundance: few
d_gene: NA
j_gene: TRBJ2-1
CDR3nt: TGTGCCAGCAGCTTAAAGGACTACTACAATGAGCAGTTCTTC
CDR3aa: CASSLKDYYNEQFF

v_gene: TRBV28
abundance: NA
d_gene: TRBD1
j_gene: TRBJ2-7
CDR3nt: TGTGCCAGCAGTTTAAGCGGACAGGTCAACTACGAGCAGTACTTC
CDR3aa: CASSLSGQVNYEQYF

v_gene: TRBV20-1
abundance: NA
d_gene: TRBD2
j_gene: TRBJ2-7
CDR3nt: TGCAGTGCTGCGAGGGAGGGCGAGCAGTACTTC
CDR3aa: CSAAREGEQYF

v_gene: TRBV11-3
abundance: NA
d_gene: NA
j_gene: TRBJ2-1
CDR3nt: TGTGCCAGCAGCTTTGGTGGAGGGTGGCAGTTCTTC
CDR3aa: CASSFGGGWQFF

v_gene: TRBV5-4
abundance: few
d_gene: NA
j_gene: TRBJ2-3
CDR3nt: TGTGCCAGCAGCTTGGGTGCCGCAGATACGCAGTATTTT
CDR3aa: CASSLGAADTQYF

v_gene: TRBV29-1
abundance: NA
d_gene: NA
j_gene: TRBJ1-1
CDR3nt: TGCAGCGTTGCCCCTGTTCGGAACACTGAAGCTTTCTTT
CDR3aa: CSVAPVRNTEAFF

v_gene: TRBV29-1
abundance: few
d_gene: NA
j_gene: TRBJ1-2
CDR3nt: TGCAGCGTTTCTCCCAGAGTGAACTATGGCTACACCTTC
CDR3aa: CSVSPRVNYGYTF

v_gene: TRBV29-1
abundance: few
d_gene: NA
j_gene: TRBJ1-1
CDR3nt: TGCAGCGTTGAAGGGCAGGGCGGAGATGAAGCTTTCTTT
CDR3aa: CSVEGQGGDEAFF

v_gene: TRBV18
abundance: few
d_gene: NA
j_gene: TRBJ1-1
CDR3nt: TGTGCCAGCTCACCTTTAGAGGGCCACACTGAAGCTTTCTTT
CDR3aa: CASSPLEGHTEAFF

v_gene: TRBV7-6
abundance: NA
d_gene: NA
j_gene: TRBJ1-4
CDR3nt: TGTGCCAGCAGCTTCCGCACGGGTGCAACTAATGAAAAACTGTTTTTT
CDR3aa: CASSFRTGATNEKLFF

v_gene: TRBV6-1
abundance: few
d_gene: NA
j_gene: TRBJ2-4
CDR3nt: TGTGCCAGCATCCGAACCGACCAGGGCATTCAGTACTTC
CDR3aa: CASIRTDQGIQYF

v_gene: TRBV11-2
abundance: once
d_gene: TRBD1
j_gene: TRBJ2-1
CDR3nt: TGTGCCAGCAGCTCCCTCCGGGACAGGGGTGAGCAGTTCTTC
CDR3aa: CASSSLRDRGEQFF

v_gene: TRBV30
abundance: many
d_gene: NA
j_gene: TRBJ2-5
CDR3nt: TGTGCCTGGAGTAGGGCAGTGCAAGAGACCCAGTACTTC
CDR3aa: CAWSRAVQETQYF

v_gene: TRBV7-2
abundance: NA
d_gene: NA
j_gene: TRBJ2-1
CDR3nt: TGTGCCAGCAGCTACAGTGGTCGGGGGCGGGAGCAGTTCTTC
CDR3aa: CASSYSGRGREQFF

v_gene: TRBV4-1
abundance: few
d_gene: NA
j_gene: TRBJ1-2
CDR3nt: TGCGCCAGCAGCCCCCCAGGCCAGCAGGGGTATGGCTACACCTTC
CDR3aa: CASSPPGQQGYGYTF

v_gene: TRBV15
abundance: NA
d_gene: NA
j_gene: TRBJ2-7
CDR3nt: TGTGCCACCAGCAGAAACCAGGGAAGCGGGTACGAGCAGTACTTC
CDR3aa: CATSRNQGSGYEQYF

v_gene: TRBV25-1
abundance: NA
d_gene: NA
j_gene: TRBJ2-7
CDR3nt: TGTGCCAGCAGTGACCCTAACGGCTACGAGCAGTACTTC
CDR3aa: CASSDPNGYEQYF

v_gene: TRBV27
abundance: NA
d_gene: NA
j_gene: TRBJ2-7
CDR3nt: TGTGCCAGCAGTTTCCGGGACTCCCTGGGGCCGGGCGAGCAGTACTTC
CDR3aa: CASSFRDSLGPGEQYF

v_gene: TRBV30
abundance: NA
d_gene: TRBD2
j_gene: TRBJ2-1
CDR3nt: TGTGCCTGGAGTAGACCTAAATTAGCGGGAGGTAGTAATGAGCAGTTCTTC
CDR3aa: CAWSRPKLAGGSNEQFF

v_gene: TRBV4-1
abundance: few
d_gene: TRBD1
j_gene: TRBJ2-5
CDR3nt: TGCGCCAGCAGCCTAGGGACAGTTCAAGAGACCCAGTACTTC
CDR3aa: CASSLGTVQETQYF

v_gene: TRBV30
abundance: NA
d_gene: NA
j_gene: TRBJ1-2
CDR3nt: TGTGCCTGGAGCCCAGACCCCAGCTATGGCTACACCTTC
CDR3aa: CAWSPDPSYGYTF

v_gene: TRBV7-2
abundance: few
d_gene: NA
j_gene: TRBJ2-6
CDR3nt: TGTGCCAGCAGCTTAGCGGCAGCTGGGGCCAACGTCCTGACTTTC
CDR3aa: CASSLAAAGANVLTF

v_gene: TRBV27
abundance: few
d_gene: TRBD2
j_gene: TRBJ2-5
CDR3nt: TGTGCCAGCAGTTTTAGCGGGAGAGAGACCCAGTACTTC
CDR3aa: CASSFSGRETQYF

v_gene: TRBV29-1
abundance: NA
d_gene: NA
j_gene: TRBJ2-7
CDR3nt: TGCAGCGTTGAGACGGGACAACTCTACGAGCAGTACTTC
CDR3aa: CSVETGQLYEQYF

v_gene: TRBV29-1
abundance: few
d_gene: TRBD1
j_gene: TRBJ2-7
CDR3nt: TGCAGCGCTAAGGGACAGGGAGGGTCCAACGAGCAGTACTTC
CDR3aa: CSAKGQGGSNEQYF

v_gene: TRBV29-1
abundance: NA
d_gene: NA
j_gene: TRBJ2-1
CDR3nt: TGCAGCGTTGAAGAGAACCGGAATGAGCAGTTCTTC
CDR3aa: CSVEENRNEQFF

v_gene: TRBV21-1
abundance: NA
d_gene: NA
j_gene: TRBJ2-7
CDR3nt: TGTGCCAAGCCGGCAACAGGGGCCTCGTACGAGCAGTACTTC
CDR3aa: CAKPATGASYEQYF

v_gene: TRBV9
abundance: NA
d_gene: TRBD1
j_gene: TRBJ2-1
CDR3nt: TGTGCCAGCAGCTTCCGGGACAGGGGGCTCAATGAGCAGTTCTTC
CDR3aa: CASSFRDRGLNEQFF

v_gene: TRBV29-1
abundance: few
d_gene: NA
j_gene: TRBJ1-1
CDR3nt: TGCAGCGTTGTCGGGTATATGAACACTGAAGCTTTCTTT
CDR3aa: CSVVGYMNTEAFF

v_gene: TRBV30
abundance: few
d_gene: NA
j_gene: TRBJ1-5
CDR3nt: TGTGCCTGGAGCGTCCCGGGGGCGAGTAGCAATCAGCCCCAGCATTTT
CDR3aa: CAWSVPGASSNQPQHF

v_gene: TRBV4-1
abundance: NA
d_gene: TRBD1
j_gene: TRBJ1-5
CDR3nt: TGCGCCAGCAGCCAAGATGACAGGGGAGGCAATCAGCCCCAGCATTTT
CDR3aa: CASSQDDRGGNQPQHF

v_gene: TRBV9
abundance: NA
d_gene: TRBD2
j_gene: TRBJ2-7
CDR3nt: TGTGCCAGCAGCGGGACTAGCGGACCGATGGGCAAGCAGTACTTC
CDR3aa: CASSGTSGPMGKQYF